This is a list of T cell receptor beta chains from one sample in a study of T-cell reconstitution after alpha-beta-depleted transplantation in children. One entry per CDR3 protein, called by TCRdb with MiXCR from the PCR reads. The data contain over 85,000 distinct CDR3 sequences, roughly 7.6% of them singletons. This specimen consisted of PBMCs, obtained before TCRalphabeta/CD19-depleted stem cell transplant. The receptors shown here come from a boy aged 2 to 9 with acute lymphoblastic leukemia, due to receive a stem cell transplant. The CDR3 runs from the conserved cysteine through the conserved F or W. D genes are given only for firm matches. Clone size is stated in some rows and not others, as once, few, many or a class when expanded.

len | j_gene | d_gene | v_gene | abundance | CDR3nt | CDR3aa
15 | TRBJ2-1 | NA | TRBV5-1 | few | TGCGCCAGCAGCCCCCCAGGGGGAGGGGATAGTGAGCAGTTCTTC | CASSPPGGGDSEQFF
19 | TRBJ2-1 | TRBD2 | TRBV13 | NA | TGTGCCAGCAGCTTAGGAAGTAGCGGGGGGGTGAGCTCCTACAATGAGCAGTTCTTC | CASSLGSSGGVSSYNEQFF
13 | TRBJ2-7 | NA | TRBV19 | NA | TGTGCCAGTAGTATGACACCTTCCTACGAGCAGTACTTC | CASSMTPSYEQYF
13 | TRBJ1-2 | NA | TRBV28 | many | TGTGCCAGCAGTTTGAGACAGCCCTATGGCTACACCTTC | CASSLRQPYGYTF
14 | TRBJ1-6 | TRBD1 | TRBV2 | many | TGTGCCAGCAATCTGGCAGGGGGGAATTCACCCCTCCACTTT | CASNLAGGNSPLHF
15 | TRBJ2-7 | TRBD1 | TRBV5-1 | few | TGCGCCAGCAGCTTGGTCGGGACAGGGTCATTCGAGCAGTACTTC | CASSLVGTGSFEQYF
17 | TRBJ1-3 | NA | TRBV5-6 | NA | TGTGCCAGCAGCTTGGGTTGGACAGTTTTCTCTGGAAACACCATATATTTT | CASSLGWTVFSGNTIYF
14 | TRBJ2-5 | NA | TRBV5-1 | NA | TGCGCCAGCAGCTTGCGGGGAAACGGAGAGACCCAGTACTTC | CASSLRGNGETQYF
17 | TRBJ2-7 | TRBD2 | TRBV11-2 | few | TGTGCCAGCAGCTTAGAAATAGCGGGGGGTCTTTCCTACGAGCAGTACTTC | CASSLEIAGGLSYEQYF
18 | TRBJ2-3 | TRBD2 | TRBV3-1 | NA | TGTGCCAGCTGTTTCCGACCTACTAGCGGGGTGGGTACAGATACGCAGTATTTT | CASCFRPTSGVGTDTQYF
13 | TRBJ2-7 | NA | TRBV5-5 | many | TGTGCCAGCAGCTTAAGCCTTTCCTACGAGCAGTACTTC | CASSLSLSYEQYF
15 | TRBJ1-4 | TRBD1 | TRBV20-1 | few | TGCAGTGCTAGAGATGCGGGACAGGAGGTGGAGAAACTGTTTTTT | CSARDAGQEVEKLFF
14 | TRBJ1-4 | TRBD1 | TRBV5-1 | NA | TGCGCCAGCAGAGGGACAGTTGGTAATGAAAAACTGTTTTTT | CASRGTVGNEKLFF
18 | TRBJ2-3 | NA | TRBV5-1 | few | TGCGCCAGCAGCTTGGGGGCCCCCACGGGCCTTAGCACAGATACGCAGTATTTT | CASSLGAPTGLSTDTQYF
13 | TRBJ1-2 | TRBD1 | TRBV5-1 | many | TGCGCCAGCATGGGACAGGGCATAAATGGCTACACCTTC | CASMGQGINGYTF
17 | TRBJ1-2 | TRBD1 | TRBV4-1 | NA | TGCGCCAGCAGCCAAGAACCAGGGGCAGGGGGATACTATGGCTACACCTTC | CASSQEPGAGGYYGYTF
16 | TRBJ2-1 | NA | TRBV6-1 | NA | TGTGCCAGCAGTGCACTCGGGGGGCGCAACCTCAATGCGCAGTTCTTC | CASSALGGRNLNAQFF
13 | TRBJ1-1 | NA | TRBV7-9 | NA | TGTGCCAGCAGCTCTCGACAGGTCACTGAAGCTTTCTTT | CASSSRQVTEAFF
15 | TRBJ2-4 | TRBD2 | TRBV18 | NA | TGTGCCAGCTCACCAGGCGGCGGGGGCAAAAACATTCAGTACTTC | CASSPGGGGKNIQYF
15 | TRBJ1-1 | NA | TRBV6-1 | NA | TGTGCCAGCAGGAGCTCGGGGAGGGTGAACACTGAAGCTTTCTTT | CASRSSGRVNTEAFF
12 | TRBJ1-1 | NA | TRBV7-2 | few | TGTGCCAGCAGCTACGGGGACACTGAAGCTTTCTTT | CASSYGDTEAFF
15 | TRBJ2-7 | NA | TRBV7-2 | few | TGTGCCAGCAGCCTTTGGGCCGACAGGCTCTACGAGCAGTACTTC | CASSLWADRLYEQYF
17 | TRBJ2-1 | TRBD2 | TRBV4-1 | NA | TGCGCCAGCAGCCCGGGACTAGCGGGGGGGGTAGTCAATGAGCAGTTCTTC | CASSPGLAGGVVNEQFF
17 | TRBJ2-1 | TRBD1 | TRBV7-2 | many | TGTGCCAGCAGCTCCGGATCCGGGACAGGATACTACAATGAGCAGTTCTTC | CASSSGSGTGYYNEQFF
14 | TRBJ2-3 | NA | TRBV11-2 | many | TGTGCCAGCAGCTTCCTCGGGGACGGGGATACGCAGTATTTT | CASSFLGDGDTQYF
17 | TRBJ2-3 | NA | TRBV5-1 | few | TGCGCCAGCAGCTTTTTCCCCCTTGAGACTAGCACAGATACGCAGTATTTT | CASSFFPLETSTDTQYF
13 | TRBJ1-4 | TRBD1 | TRBV5-1 | many | TGCGCCAGCAGACAGGGGGAAAATGAAAAACTGTTTTTT | CASRQGENEKLFF
13 | TRBJ2-2 | NA | TRBV24-1 | many | TGTGCCACCAGTGACCCGAACACCGGGGAGCTGTTTTTT | CATSDPNTGELFF
15 | TRBJ1-3 | NA | TRBV7-8 | NA | TGTGCCAGCAGCTACGAGTCCCTGGGTGGAAACACCATATATTTT | CASSYESLGGNTIYF
14 | TRBJ1-3 | TRBD1 | TRBV6-1 | few | TGTGCCAGCAGTCCAGGGGGGAGAGGAAACACCATATATTTT | CASSPGGRGNTIYF
13 | TRBJ1-3 | NA | TRBV29-1 | NA | TGCAGCGTTGGGGGGGGGACTGGAAACACCATATATTTT | CSVGGGTGNTIYF
15 | TRBJ2-2 | NA | TRBV5-1 | few | TGCGCCAGCAGCTTTGACGGACTGGAGTCCCGGGAGCTGTTTTTT | CASSFDGLESRELFF
15 | TRBJ2-1 | NA | TRBV20-1 | many | TGCAGTGCTAGAGATTCGAAAAACTCCTACAATGAGCAGTTCTTC | CSARDSKNSYNEQFF
11 | TRBJ1-2 | NA | TRBV20-1 | few | TGCAGTGCCTACCCAGGGTATGGCTACACCTTC | CSAYPGYGYTF
15 | TRBJ2-7 | TRBD2 | TRBV5-1 | few | TGCGCCAGCAGCTGGTTAGCGGGGGAGATGGGGGAGCAGTACTTC | CASSWLAGEMGEQYF
15 | TRBJ2-5 | NA | TRBV3-1 | NA | TGTGCCTCCACCAGCGACTGGGGCGGGTCCAAGACCCAGTACTTC | CASTSDWGGSKTQYF
14 | TRBJ2-3 | NA | TRBV20-1 | many | TGCAGTGCTGGCCGTGGCGGGGTAGTAGATACGCAGTATTTT | CSAGRGGVVDTQYF
14 | TRBJ1-2 | NA | TRBV6-5 | few | TGTGCCAGCAGTTACTCGGGGGGGGACTATGGCTACACCTTC | CASSYSGGDYGYTF
13 | TRBJ2-2 | NA | TRBV7-9 | NA | TGTGCCAGCAGCTGGGACGCCGGCGGGGAGCTGTTTTTT | CASSWDAGGELFF
10 | TRBJ2-5 | NA | TRBV6-1 | many | TGTGCCAGCAGTGGGCAGACCCAGTACTTC | CASSGQTQYF
13 | TRBJ2-2 | NA | TRBV24-1 | many | TGTGCCACCAGTGAGTTAGGGACCGGGGAGCTGTTTTTT | CATSELGTGELFF